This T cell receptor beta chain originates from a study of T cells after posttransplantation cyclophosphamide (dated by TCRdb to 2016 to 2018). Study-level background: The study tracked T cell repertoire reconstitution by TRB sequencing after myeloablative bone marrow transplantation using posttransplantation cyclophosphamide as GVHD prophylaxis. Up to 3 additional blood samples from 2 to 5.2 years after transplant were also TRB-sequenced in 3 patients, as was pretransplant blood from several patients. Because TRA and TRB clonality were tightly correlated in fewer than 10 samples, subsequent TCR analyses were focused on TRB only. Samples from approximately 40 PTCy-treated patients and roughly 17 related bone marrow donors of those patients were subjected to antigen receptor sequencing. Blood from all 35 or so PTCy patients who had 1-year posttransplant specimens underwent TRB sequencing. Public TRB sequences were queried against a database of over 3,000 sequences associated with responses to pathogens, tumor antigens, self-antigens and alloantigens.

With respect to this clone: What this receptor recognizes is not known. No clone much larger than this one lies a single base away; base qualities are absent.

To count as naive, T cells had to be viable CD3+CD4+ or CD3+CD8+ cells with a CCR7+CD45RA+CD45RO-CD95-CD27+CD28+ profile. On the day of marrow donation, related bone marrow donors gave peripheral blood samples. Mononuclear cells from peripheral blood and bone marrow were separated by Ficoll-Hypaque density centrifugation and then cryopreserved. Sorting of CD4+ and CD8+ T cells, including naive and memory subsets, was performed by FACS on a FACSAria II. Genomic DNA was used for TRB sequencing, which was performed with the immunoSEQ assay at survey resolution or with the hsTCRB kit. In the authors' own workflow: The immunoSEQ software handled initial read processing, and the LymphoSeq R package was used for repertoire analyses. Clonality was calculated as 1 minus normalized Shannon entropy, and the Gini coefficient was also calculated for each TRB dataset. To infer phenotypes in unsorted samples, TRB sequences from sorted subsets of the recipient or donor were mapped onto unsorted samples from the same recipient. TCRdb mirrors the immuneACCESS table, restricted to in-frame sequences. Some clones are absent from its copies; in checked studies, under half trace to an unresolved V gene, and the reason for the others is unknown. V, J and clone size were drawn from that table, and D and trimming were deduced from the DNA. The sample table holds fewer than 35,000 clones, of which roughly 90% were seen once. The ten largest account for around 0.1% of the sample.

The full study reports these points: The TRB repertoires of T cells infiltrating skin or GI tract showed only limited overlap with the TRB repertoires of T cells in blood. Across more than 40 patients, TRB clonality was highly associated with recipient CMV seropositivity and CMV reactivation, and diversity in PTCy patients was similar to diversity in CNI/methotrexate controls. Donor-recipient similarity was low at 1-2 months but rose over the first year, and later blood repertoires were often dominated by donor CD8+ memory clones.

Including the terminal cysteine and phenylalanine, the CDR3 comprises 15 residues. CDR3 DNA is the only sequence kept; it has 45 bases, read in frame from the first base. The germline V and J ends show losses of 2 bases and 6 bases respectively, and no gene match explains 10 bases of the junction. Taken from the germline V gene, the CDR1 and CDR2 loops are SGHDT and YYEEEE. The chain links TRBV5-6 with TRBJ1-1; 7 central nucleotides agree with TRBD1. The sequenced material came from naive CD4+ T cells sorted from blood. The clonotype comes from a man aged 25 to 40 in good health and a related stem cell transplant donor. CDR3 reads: CASSLGQDVFAEAFF. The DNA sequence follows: TGTGCCAGCAGCTTAGGACAGGACGTGTTTGCTGAAGCTTTCTTT.